This T cell receptor (beta chain) stems from a study of blood T cell repertoires in COVID-19. On the study more broadly: There were acute and convalescent COVID-19 samples, and they came from the United States, Italy and Spain.

In the authors' methods: Reference gene primer amplification in the assay estimated nucleated cell counts. The data were produced by immunoSEQ multiplex PCR, yet TCRdb's version contains in-frame clones alone and is incomplete. D and trimming come from the DNA, and the V and J calls and clone size come from that table. The data hold 62,000 or so clones, with around 85% observed a single time. This clone has a single count. The germline V gene has CDR1 SGHNT and CDR2 YYREEE (reference sequence). This CDR3 region has 13 residues. The V and J ends lost 9 bases and 0 bases respectively, with 9 bases between them.

This clonotype was sampled from a woman aged 55 to 70 with acute or convalescent COVID-19. The specimen sequenced was peripheral blood. The chain links TRBV5-4 to TRBJ2-2; D gene unclear. CDR3: CATTEANTGELFF. The CDR3 bases are TGTGCCACCACCGAGGCGAACACCGGGGAGCTGTTTTTT.